This TCR beta chain was identified during a study of early stage breast cancer tumors. Study context: Invasive lobular carcinomas made up about 35% of the 12 ER+/PR+/HER2- tumors.

Each sample had two DNA replicates, roughly 0.48 ug blood or around 1.4 ug tissue. Sequenced by immunoSEQ multiplex PCR; TCRdb stores in-frame clones only, minus some. Of 9,000 to 13,000 clones listed, around 72% are singletons. V lost 1 base, J lost 2 bases, and 10 bases lay in between. The CDR3 spans 15 residues. The germline V gene encodes CDR1 WNHNN and CDR2 SYGVQD (reference sequence). This clone was detected only a few times. As yet, its antigen is unknown. Study-level results: Tumors had about 2.5-fold higher T cell density and higher clonality than adjacent normal breast tissue.

This TCR derives from a person aged 70 to 85 with breast cancer. Sequenced: breast tumor tissue. V is TRBV10-1 and J is TRBJ2-3, with D possibly matching TRBD2 (5 bases). CDR3 DNA sequence: TGCGCCAGCAGTGAGTTGGCTAGCTCCACAGATACGCAGTATTTT. This gives the protein CASSELASSTDTQYF.